This T cell receptor (beta chain) was identified in a study of T-cell memory formation after mild COVID-19. About the study: Largely donor-specific TCR clusters were found. Regarding the study as a whole: Clones contracting over day 15 to 85 were CD4/CD8 balanced, with later expanders leaning CD4+.

TCRdb ran MiXCR on the 5' RACE reads and lists one entry per CDR3 protein. This sample carries about 610,000 distinct CDR3 sequences, roughly a sixth of them seen once, and the ten largest clones take approximately 8.1%. V gave up 6 bases and J gave up 7 bases, with 29 bases separating them. Germline assignment: CDR1 SGHDT and CDR2 YYEEEE. CDR3 length equals 17 residues. A few counts support this clonotype. Its antigen is not known. V is TRBV5-6 and J is TRBJ2-7, with D perhaps TRBD2 (7 bases). This sequence was found in an adult woman who had mild COVID-19 (a few samples of this study predate the infection). Cell type and time point are not known. Sequencing input: PBMCs or a T cell subset sorted from them (not recorded which). The chain's CDR3 is CASIRWGTKRDKQEQYF. CDR3 nucleotide sequence: TGTGCCAGCATAAGATGGGGGACGAAGCGGGACAAACAGGAGCAGTACTTC.